These 2 T cell receptor beta chains were sequenced from one sample in a study of blood T cells in healthy people across ages. A J-beta primer mix and a sample-barcoded 5' primer were used in a second PCR of roughly 6 to 11 cycles. MiXCR, applied by TCRdb to the 5' RACE reads, yields one record per CDR3 protein. There are 780,000 or so distinct CDR3 sequences in the sample; 25% occur only once, and under 4.5% lies in the top ten. These same records also appear under a second study, on T cells of mothers and their children.

The specimen was blood. Receptors originate from a boy between 10 and 17 years old in good health.

This clonotype came up a few times. The CDR3 DNA reads as TGTGCCACCAGCAGAGAGACAGCCGGGGCCAACGTCCTGACTTTC. Translated, it gives CATSRETAGANVLTF. This sequence joins TRBV15 and TRBJ2-6; tentatively, D is TRBD1 (5 bases). Germline-derived CDR1 and CDR2 are LNHNV and YYDKDF (reference sequence). Trimming cost V 0 bases and J 4 bases, with 7 bases left between them. The CDR3 loop spans 15 amino acids.

A few counts support this clonotype. The J gene is TRBJ2-2, the V gene TRBV12-3 or TRBV12-4; D is unclear. Trimming removed 6 bases from V and 5 bases from J, with 10 bases in between. The CDR3 length is 13 residues. The CDR3 DNA follows: TGTGCCAGCAGCGGTTATGGGACCGGGGAGCTGTTTTTT. Its protein is CASSGYGTGELFF.